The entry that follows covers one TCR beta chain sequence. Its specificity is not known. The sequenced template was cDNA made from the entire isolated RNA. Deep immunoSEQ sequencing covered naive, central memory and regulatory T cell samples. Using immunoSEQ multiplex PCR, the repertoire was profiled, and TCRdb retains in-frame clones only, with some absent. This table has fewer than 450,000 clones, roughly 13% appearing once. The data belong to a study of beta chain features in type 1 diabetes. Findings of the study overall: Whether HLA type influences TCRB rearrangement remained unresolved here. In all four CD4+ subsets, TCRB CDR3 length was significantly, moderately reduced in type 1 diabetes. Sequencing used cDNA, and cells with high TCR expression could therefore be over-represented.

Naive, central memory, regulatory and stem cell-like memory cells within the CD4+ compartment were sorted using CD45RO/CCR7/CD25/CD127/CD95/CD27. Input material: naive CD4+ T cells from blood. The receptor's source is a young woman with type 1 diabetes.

DNA of the CDR3: TGTGCCAGCAGCGTAGGCCACGGAGCCTACGAGCAGTACTTC. Its protein product is CASSVGHGAYEQYF. The chain carries TRBV9 and TRBJ2-5; no clear D gene. The end of the DNA aligns better with TRBJ2-7, so the J call may be wrong. The CDR3 is 14 residues long. The germline V gene encodes CDR1 SGDLS and CDR2 YYNGEE.